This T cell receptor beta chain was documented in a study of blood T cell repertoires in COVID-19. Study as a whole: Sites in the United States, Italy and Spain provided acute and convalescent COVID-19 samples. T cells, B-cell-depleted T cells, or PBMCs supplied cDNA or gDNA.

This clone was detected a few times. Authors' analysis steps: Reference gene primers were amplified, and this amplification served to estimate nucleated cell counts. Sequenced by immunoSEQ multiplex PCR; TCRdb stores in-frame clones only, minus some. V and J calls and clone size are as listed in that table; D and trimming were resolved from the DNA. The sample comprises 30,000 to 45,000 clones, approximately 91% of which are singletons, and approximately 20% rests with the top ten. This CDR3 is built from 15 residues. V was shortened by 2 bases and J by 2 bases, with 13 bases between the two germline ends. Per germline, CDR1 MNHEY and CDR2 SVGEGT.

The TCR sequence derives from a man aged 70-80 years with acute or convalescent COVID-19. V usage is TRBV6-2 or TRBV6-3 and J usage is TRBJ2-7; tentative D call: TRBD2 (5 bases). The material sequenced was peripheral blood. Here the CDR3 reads CASSYASRVPYEQYF. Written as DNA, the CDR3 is TGTGCCAGCAGTTACGCTAGCAGAGTCCCCTACGAGCAGTACTTC.